Shown below are 18 T cell receptor beta chains from a single sample sequenced in a study of blood T cell repertoires in COVID-19. The assay was immunoSEQ multiplex PCR, and TCRdb's table has in-frame clones only and misses some. Of hundreds of thousands of clones in the sample, roughly nine tenths were seen once. Specimen: peripheral blood. The receptors here all came from a woman aged 50 to 60 with acute or convalescent COVID-19.

This chain links TRBV9 with TRBJ1-5; D is ambiguous. V lost 2 bases, J lost 0 bases, and 6 bases lay in between. The CDR3 length is 14 residues. Germline V gene sequence: CDR1 SGDLS, CDR2 YYNGEE. CDR3 in amino acids: CASSVGHSNQPQHF. In nucleotides, the CDR3 is TGTGCCAGCAGCGTGGGCCATAGCAATCAGCCCCAGCATTTT.

J is TRBJ2-7 and V is TRBV30, with D possibly matching TRBD1 (6 bases). Deletions cut 7 bases from V and 2 bases from J, with 12 bases between. CDR1 is GTSNPN, CDR2 SVGIG, per germline (reference sequence). This CDR3 spans 12 amino acids. The CDR3 coding sequence is TGTGCCTTACAGGGAGATCCCTACGAGCAGTACTTC. This translates into CALQGDPYEQYF.

The chain is built from TRBV4-3 and TRBJ2-3; 8 nucleotides agree with TRBD2. Germline values: CDR1 LGHNA, CDR2 YSLEER. The length of the CDR3 is 15 residues. V lost 0 bases, J lost 5 bases, and 4 bases stayed unmatched. The CDR3: CASSQDTGGGDTQYF. Written as DNA, the CDR3 is TGCGCCAGCAGCCAAGATACCGGGGGGGGAGATACGCAGTATTTT.

This clone came up a few times. The chain uses TRBV5-1 and TRBJ2-7; 10 nucleotides align to TRBD2. V lost 4 bases to trimming and J lost 2 bases; unmatched junction nucleotides: 12. The CDR3 is 17 amino acids. In germline, CDR1 is SGHRS, CDR2 YFSETQ. CDR3 residues: CASSPQASGSVTYEQYF. The CDR3 region has the DNA TGCGCCAGCAGCCCACAGGCTAGCGGGAGTGTTACCTACGAGCAGTACTTC.

The V and J genes are TRBV29-1 and TRBJ2-3; the match to TRBD2 covers 7 bases. Germline-derived CDR1 and CDR2 are SQVTM and ANQGSEA. Trimming removed 6 bases from V and 0 bases from J; junction bases left unmatched: 0. The CDR3 totals 12 residues. Here the CDR3 DNA reads TGCAGCGTCGGGGGGAGCACAGATACGCAGTATTTT. The encoded protein is CSVGGSTDTQYF.

The CDR3 DNA is TGTGCCAGCAGTGCAGGGGTTGTAACCGGGGAGCTGTTTTTT. Residues: CASSAGVVTGELFF. This chain uses TRBV2 with TRBJ2-2, with a possible D match to TRBD1 (6 bases). Germline V gene sequence: CDR1 SNHLY, CDR2 FYNNEI. The CDR3 length is 14 residues. V was clipped by 4 bases and J by 5 bases, with 11 bases between them.

V usage is TRBV25-1 and J usage is TRBJ1-1; 8 positions match TRBD1. V was clipped by 8 bases and J by 6 bases; unmatched bases: 5. Germline values: CDR1 MGHDK, CDR2 SYGVNS. The CDR3 is 12 residues long. The CDR3 DNA reads as TGTGCCAGCCGACGGACAGGGTCTGAAGCTTTCTTT. Encoded protein: CASRRTGSEAFF.

The chain joins TRBV7-2 to TRBJ2-2, with a tentative D call TRBD1 (5 bases). The CDR3 consists of 14 residues. Between the trimmed V and J ends, which lost 7 bases and 0 bases, there was a span of 9 bases. Germline loops: CDR1 SGHTA, CDR2 FQGNSA. This chain's CDR3 is CASTPRANTGELFF. The CDR3 region has the DNA TGTGCCAGCACCCCCAGGGCGAACACCGGGGAGCTGTTTTTT.

J is TRBJ2-7 and V is TRBV28, with TRBD2 as a possible D gene (6 bases). The CDR3 spans 12 residues. Deletions cut 5 bases from V and 6 bases from J, with 11 bases between. The germline V gene encodes CDR1 MDHEN and CDR2 SYDVKM. CDR3 sequence (DNA): TGTGCCAGCAGTCGGGACTCGGGCGAGCAGTACTTC. Amino acid sequence: CASSRDSGEQYF.

The V and J genes are TRBV19 and TRBJ1-2; D gene ambiguous. The germline V gene encodes CDR1 LNHDA and CDR2 SQIVND (reference sequence). The CDR3 is 13 residues long. V gave up 10 bases and J gave up 7 bases, with 19 bases separating them. The CDR3 coding sequence is TGTGCCACCGGACGGCCAGAGGGTTTTGGCTACACCTTC. As protein: CATGRPEGFGYTF.

The chain recombines TRBV5-1 with TRBJ2-5, with 10 bases that match TRBD2. CDR1 is SGHRS and CDR2 is YFSETQ in the germline V gene. The CDR3 spans 14 residues. V lost 1 base and J lost 5; bases outside the gene matches: 2. CDR3 amino acids: CASSLSSGGETQYF. The CDR3 nucleotides are TGCGCCAGCAGCTTGTCTAGCGGGGGCGAGACCCAGTACTTC. The entire variable domain, with the rest obtained from reference TRBV5-1 and TRBJ2-5, is as follows: KAGVTQTPRYLIKTRGQQVTLSCSPISGHRSVSWYQQTPGQGLQFLFEYFSETQRNKGNFPGRFSGRQFSNSRSEMNVSTLELGDSALYLCASSLSSGGETQYFGPGTRLLVL.

The chain has TRBV7-2 and TRBJ2-7; D may be TRBD2 (6 bases). The CDR3 consists of 13 residues. V was cut by 4 bases and J by 4 bases, with 11 bases left in between. Germline V gene sequence: CDR1 SGHTA, CDR2 FQGNSA. Here the CDR3 reads CASSSGTFYEQYF. The CDR3, as DNA: TGTGCCAGCAGCTCTGGGACTTTTTACGAGCAGTACTTC.

This clone appeared many times. V gene TRBV10-1 combines with J gene TRBJ1-1, with D perhaps TRBD1 (5 bases). Germline lookup yields CDR1 WNHNN and CDR2 SYGVQD (reference sequence). Trimming left V 9 bases short and J 2 bases short, with 10 bases between. This CDR3 is 12 amino acids long. The CDR3 bases are TGCGCCAGGGTCAGGGAAAACACTGAAGCTTTCTTT. This translates into CARVRENTEAFF.

V usage is TRBV6-5 and J usage is TRBJ1-2; 7 bases fit TRBD1. Germline CDR1 and CDR2: MNHEY and SVGAGI. Trimming at V came to 4 bases and at J to 4 bases, leaving 12 bases not matched to a gene. The CDR3 is 16 residues long. The CDR3 loop reads CASSFLAAGQIYGYTF. The CDR3 coding sequence is TGTGCCAGCAGTTTCCTTGCTGCGGGACAGATCTATGGCTACACCTTC.

This chain uses TRBV25-1 with TRBJ1-1; D call uncertain. The V end was cut by 2 bases, the J end by 2 bases, with 9 bases between. This CDR3 comprises 14 residues. The germline V gene encodes CDR1 MGHDK and CDR2 SYGVNS. The CDR3 sequence is CASSEPGINTEAFF. Written as DNA, the CDR3 is TGTGCCAGCAGTGAACCGGGGATTAACACTGAAGCTTTCTTT.

This clone has more than one count but fewer than ten. The chain employs TRBV10-1 and TRBJ1-1; 10 bases map to TRBD1. This CDR3 has 13 amino acids. The ends lost 3 bases at V and 11 bases at J; junction bases unmatched: 6. Germline V gene sequence: CDR1 WNHNN, CDR2 SYGVQD (reference sequence). In nucleotides, the CDR3 is TGCGCCAGCAGTGACTCCGGGACAGGGGAGGCTTTCTTT. It specifies CASSDSGTGEAFF.

The V and J genes are TRBV5-6 and TRBJ1-1; D gene unclear. Per the germline V gene, CDR1 is SGHDT and CDR2 is YYEEEE. The CDR3 contains 12 residues. V dropped 2 bases and J dropped 7 bases, with 9 bases sitting between them. CDR3 loop: CASSFSSVEAFF. The CDR3, as DNA: TGTGCCAGCAGCTTCTCGAGTGTTGAAGCTTTCTTT.

This clone has only one observation. V is TRBV5-8 and J is TRBJ1-4; 8 positions agree with TRBD1. The V segment lost 4 bases and the J segment 0 bases; nucleotides outside the gene matches: 5. Germline V gives CDR1 SGHTS, CDR2 YDEGEE. The CDR3 contains 16 residues. CDR3 amino acids: CASSVGQGSTNEKLFF. The CDR3 DNA follows: TGTGCCAGCAGCGTTGGACAGGGATCAACTAATGAAAAACTGTTTTTT.